The 7 T cell receptor beta chains presented below share a single source sample, sequenced in a study of cytomegalovirus exposure and HLA in healthy donors. PCR involved 60 Vbeta and 13 Jbeta primers. This table comes from immunoSEQ multiplex PCR, and its TCRdb copy is limited to in-frame clones, with some not included. The data hold over 150,000 clones, with 79% observed a single time. The sequencing sample was made of PBMCs. The receptors were gathered from a girl aged 10-17 years in good health and CMV-seropositive.

This chain joins TRBV12-5 and TRBJ2-3; TRBD2 matches at 14 bases. Germline CDR1 reads LGHNT; CDR2 reads FRNRAP. Germline trimming cut 1 base from V and 2 bases from J; bases unmatched to any gene: 2. CDR3 size: 17 residues. CDR3 amino acids: CASGLGTSGGYTDTQYF. CDR3 sequence (DNA): TGTGCTAGTGGTTTGGGGACTAGCGGGGGGTACACAGATACGCAGTATTTT.

The V call is TRBV5-4, the J call TRBJ2-3; D uncertain. V was pared by 4 bases and J by 3 bases, with 15 bases between. The CDR3 has 15 amino acids. Germline CDR1 reads SGHNT; CDR2 reads YYREEE (reference sequence). The CDR3 here is CASSASSVNTDTQYF. The CDR3 bases are TGTGCCAGCAGCGCGAGCTCCGTCAATACAGATACGCAGTATTTT.

The rearrangement joins TRBV5-4 to TRBJ1-2; D unclear. CDR3 length: 12 residues. Per the germline V gene, CDR1 is SGHNT and CDR2 is YYREEE (reference sequence). The V gene lost 0 bases and the J gene lost 12 bases, with 12 bases spanning the gap. The CDR3, as DNA: TGTGCCAGCAGCTTGGACCGACTAATTGACACCTTC. Protein product: CASSLDRLIDTF.

V usage is TRBV13 and J usage is TRBJ2-7; maybe TRBD2 (5 bases). Trimming removed 8 bases at V and 2 bases at J, with 16 bases between. This CDR3 is 14 amino acids long. Germline CDR1 is PRHDT and CDR2 is FYEKMQ (reference sequence). The CDR3 nucleotides read TGTGCCAGCCGTAGATCGGGGATTACCTACGAGCAGTACTTC. Protein product: CASRRSGITYEQYF.

The rearrangement joins TRBV14 to TRBJ2-7, with a tentative D call TRBD2 (6 bases). V shed 0 bases and J shed 2 bases, with 17 bases lying between them. The CDR3 has 17 residues. CDR1 and CDR2 from the germline V gene are SGHDN and FVKESK. CDR3 residues: CASSQDPGLPAAYEQYF. The CDR3 region has the DNA TGTGCCAGCAGCCAAGATCCGGGACTGCCGGCCGCCTACGAGCAGTACTTC.

V is TRBV6-5 and J is TRBJ1-2; weak D call: TRBD1 (5 bases). This CDR3 region has 16 residues. V lost 2 bases to trimming and J lost 2 bases, with 15 bases between them. Germline-derived CDR1 and CDR2 are MNHEY and SVGAGI. Here the CDR3 DNA reads TGTGCCAGCAGTTACGTGGGGGGTACTCACAACTATGGCTACACCTTC. Its protein product is CASSYVGGTHNYGYTF.

The rearrangement uses TRBV20-1 and TRBJ1-1, with a possible D match to TRBD1 (6 bases). Germline-derived CDR1 and CDR2 are DFQATT and SNEGSKA (reference sequence). Trimming took off 6 bases at V and 4 bases at J, with 9 bases between the two ends. The CDR3 length is 11 residues. CDR3 loop: CSAPGVTEAFF. CDR3 in DNA: TGCAGTGCCCCAGGGGTCACTGAAGCTTTCTTT.